Listed below are T cell receptor beta chains from one sample, sequenced in a study of shared clonotypes between healthy human individuals. Assay used: immunoSEQ multiplex PCR; TCRdb lists only in-frame clones, some missing. In the table there are approximately 2.5 million clones, roughly 93% of which are singletons. The sample was naive CD4+ T cells from PBMCs. These TCRs come from a man between 18 and 29 years old in good health. Some clones in this sample may be carry-over from other donors' samples. Each CDR3 is given with its conserved first and last residue. Fields, in order: D gene, clone size, J gene, V gene, CDR3 DNA, CDR3 protein. A D gene is named only where the DNA matches it firmly. A clone size is listed for some rows: how often the clone was seen (once, few, many), or a class if it is expanded.

D gene: TRBD1
clone size: .
J gene: TRBJ1-3
V gene: TRBV5-1
CDR3 DNA: TGCGCCAGCAGCGGACAGGGGGCCGGCTCTGGAAACACCATATATTTT
CDR3 protein: CASSGQGAGSGNTIYF

D gene: .
clone size: .
J gene: TRBJ2-7
V gene: TRBV29-1
CDR3 DNA: TGCAGCGTTGTTAGCGGCAGGGGGGTCTACGAGCAGTACTTC
CDR3 protein: CSVVSGRGVYEQYF

D gene: .
clone size: .
J gene: TRBJ2-3
V gene: TRBV2
CDR3 DNA: TGTGCCAGCAGGGTTTCTGGGCGAGATACGCAGTATTTT
CDR3 protein: CASRVSGRDTQYF

D gene: TRBD2
clone size: .
J gene: TRBJ2-3
V gene: TRBV5-1
CDR3 DNA: TGCGCCAGCAGCTTGGGACTAGCGGTTAGCACAGATACGCAGTATTTT
CDR3 protein: CASSLGLAVSTDTQYF

D gene: TRBD1
clone size: .
J gene: TRBJ2-1
V gene: TRBV7-2
CDR3 DNA: TGTGCCAGCAGCTTAAACCGGGACCCAGGGGGTAATGAGCAGTTCTTC
CDR3 protein: CASSLNRDPGGNEQFF

D gene: TRBD2
clone size: .
J gene: TRBJ2-1
V gene: TRBV28
CDR3 DNA: TGTGCCAGCAGTTTCCTCCTAGCGGGAGTTGGGTATGAGCAGTTCTTC
CDR3 protein: CASSFLLAGVGYEQFF

D gene: TRBD2
clone size: .
J gene: TRBJ2-1
V gene: TRBV11-3
CDR3 DNA: TGTGCCAGCAGCGCGAGCGGGAGGTCTGGTGAGCAGTTCTTC
CDR3 protein: CASSASGRSGEQFF

D gene: .
clone size: .
J gene: TRBJ1-3
V gene: TRBV18
CDR3 DNA: TGTGCCAGCTCACCACCCGGCTCTGGAAACACCATATATTTT
CDR3 protein: CASSPPGSGNTIYF

D gene: .
clone size: .
J gene: TRBJ2-1
V gene: TRBV5-1
CDR3 DNA: TGCGCCAGCAACCAATACAATGAGCAGTTCTTC
CDR3 protein: CASNQYNEQFF

D gene: .
clone size: .
J gene: TRBJ2-2
V gene: TRBV27
CDR3 DNA: TGTGCCAGCAGTTTACGAAGGGCGAACACCGGGGAGCTGTTTTTT
CDR3 protein: CASSLRRANTGELFF

D gene: TRBD2
clone size: .
J gene: TRBJ2-6
V gene: TRBV18
CDR3 DNA: TGTGCCACCGTTGGGGGGGTCTCGCCTGGGGCCAACGTCCTGACTTTC
CDR3 protein: CATVGGVSPGANVLTF

D gene: TRBD2
clone size: .
J gene: TRBJ2-1
V gene: TRBV5-4
CDR3 DNA: TGTGCCAGCAGCTTGGTGGCTAGCGGGAGTCTGAATGAGCAGTTCTTC
CDR3 protein: CASSLVASGSLNEQFF

D gene: TRBD2
clone size: .
J gene: TRBJ2-1
V gene: TRBV9
CDR3 DNA: TGTGCCAGCAGCGCCGGGACTAGCGGTAACAATGAGCAGTTCTTC
CDR3 protein: CASSAGTSGNNEQFF

D gene: TRBD1
clone size: once
J gene: TRBJ1-2
V gene: TRBV18
CDR3 DNA: TGTGCCAGCTCACCAGCAGACAGGGATTCCTATGGCTACACCTTC
CDR3 protein: CASSPADRDSYGYTF

D gene: TRBD2
clone size: .
J gene: TRBJ2-1
V gene: TRBV2
CDR3 DNA: TGTGCCAGCAGTACCGGGACTAGGTGGTCTGCTGAGCAGTTCTTC
CDR3 protein: CASSTGTRWSAEQFF

D gene: .
clone size: .
J gene: TRBJ1-1
V gene: TRBV19
CDR3 DNA: TGTGCCAGTAGTCTAGGCTTCTGGGACCAGGGGAAGACTGAAGCTTTCTTT
CDR3 protein: CASSLGFWDQGKTEAFF

D gene: .
clone size: .
J gene: TRBJ1-6
V gene: TRBV6-5
CDR3 DNA: TGTGCCAGCAGTTACTGGGGCGGGGATAATTCACCCCTCCACTTT
CDR3 protein: CASSYWGGDNSPLHF

D gene: TRBD2
clone size: .
J gene: TRBJ2-3
V gene: TRBV5-8
CDR3 DNA: TGTGCCAGCAGCTTGGCGTTGTTAGCGGGAGGGCCGAGGACAGATACGCAGTATTTT
CDR3 protein: CASSLALLAGGPRTDTQYF

D gene: .
clone size: .
J gene: TRBJ2-2
V gene: TRBV6-1
CDR3 DNA: TGTGCCAGGAATACCCCCGCTGACCGGGAGCTGTTTTTT
CDR3 protein: CARNTPADRELFF

D gene: .
clone size: .
J gene: TRBJ2-3
V gene: TRBV2
CDR3 DNA: TGTGCCAGCAGTGAGTCTACGGGTCCCGCCGATACGCAGTATTTT
CDR3 protein: CASSESTGPADTQYF

D gene: .
clone size: .
J gene: TRBJ1-5
V gene: TRBV14
CDR3 DNA: TGTGCCAGCAGCCATGCCACAGGGCCCTTTGGCAATCAGCCCCAGCATTTT
CDR3 protein: CASSHATGPFGNQPQHF

D gene: .
clone size: .
J gene: TRBJ1-2
V gene: TRBV7-3
CDR3 DNA: TGTGCCAGCAGCCCCGGCGCAGGACGGAACTATGGCTACACCTTC
CDR3 protein: CASSPGAGRNYGYTF

D gene: .
clone size: .
J gene: TRBJ2-2
V gene: TRBV7-3
CDR3 DNA: TGTGCCAGCAGCTTTATAGCCGGGGAGCTGTTTTTC
CDR3 protein: CASSFIAGELFF

D gene: TRBD1
clone size: .
J gene: TRBJ1-5
V gene: TRBV7-9
CDR3 DNA: TGTGCCAGCAGCTTAGACAGGGGTCAGCCCCAGCATTTT
CDR3 protein: CASSLDRGQPQHF

D gene: TRBD1
clone size: .
J gene: TRBJ1-3
V gene: TRBV7-6
CDR3 DNA: TGTGCCAGCAGCCGGGCAGGGGGCTCTGGAAACACCATATATTTT
CDR3 protein: CASSRAGGSGNTIYF

D gene: .
clone size: .
J gene: TRBJ2-5
V gene: TRBV5-6
CDR3 DNA: TGTGCCAGCACCGGGCCCTCTGGGGCGCGGGGAGAGACCCAGTACTTC
CDR3 protein: CASTGPSGARGETQYF

D gene: .
clone size: .
J gene: TRBJ2-7
V gene: TRBV27
CDR3 DNA: TGTGCCAGCAGTTCCTGGGGGGGCGGGAGCTCCTACGAGCAGTACTTC
CDR3 protein: CASSSWGGGSSYEQYF

D gene: TRBD2
clone size: .
J gene: TRBJ2-1
V gene: TRBV5-5
CDR3 DNA: TGTGCCAGCAGCTTTAGGCTAGCGGGAGGGAATGAGCAGTTCTTC
CDR3 protein: CASSFRLAGGNEQFF

D gene: .
clone size: .
J gene: TRBJ2-3
V gene: TRBV2
CDR3 DNA: TGTGCCAGCAGCGCCGAGAAGGATACGCAGTATTTT
CDR3 protein: CASSAEKDTQYF

D gene: .
clone size: .
J gene: TRBJ2-4
V gene: TRBV5-1
CDR3 DNA: TGCGCCAGCAGTTTGACCTCCGGGCCTAGGGCCAAAAACATTCAGTACTTC
CDR3 protein: CASSLTSGPRAKNIQYF

D gene: .
clone size: .
J gene: TRBJ1-4
V gene: TRBV2
CDR3 DNA: TGTGCCAGCAGTGCCTGGGGGGGCGGAGATGAAAAACTGTTTTTT
CDR3 protein: CASSAWGGGDEKLFF

D gene: .
clone size: .
J gene: TRBJ2-1
V gene: TRBV25-1
CDR3 DNA: TGTGCCAACCCGTACAGGGTGTGGTGTGAGCAGTTCTTC
CDR3 protein: CANPYRVWCEQFF

D gene: TRBD2
clone size: .
J gene: TRBJ2-7
V gene: TRBV9
CDR3 DNA: TGTGCCAGCAGCGTACGGCCAGGGACTAGCGGGCCTACCTACGAGCAGTACTTC
CDR3 protein: CASSVRPGTSGPTYEQYF

D gene: TRBD1
clone size: few
J gene: TRBJ1-1
V gene: TRBV2
CDR3 DNA: TGTGCCGGACAGGGTTCCAAGGGTGAAGCTTTCTTT
CDR3 protein: CAGQGSKGEAFF

D gene: .
clone size: .
J gene: TRBJ1-6
V gene: TRBV6-5
CDR3 DNA: TGTGCCAGCACCCTAAGTCCTCCGAATTCACCCCTCCACTTT
CDR3 protein: CASTLSPPNSPLHF

D gene: TRBD1
clone size: .
J gene: TRBJ2-1
V gene: TRBV19
CDR3 DNA: TGTGCCAGTACCGTACAGGGGAGTAAGGGCGAGCAGTTCTTC
CDR3 protein: CASTVQGSKGEQFF

D gene: TRBD1
clone size: .
J gene: TRBJ1-1
V gene: TRBV18
CDR3 DNA: TGTGCCAGCTCACCGAGCCCGGACAGGCCGAACACTGAAGCTTTCTTT
CDR3 protein: CASSPSPDRPNTEAFF

D gene: TRBD1
clone size: .
J gene: TRBJ1-1
V gene: TRBV28
CDR3 DNA: TGTGCCAGCAGTCCCCGGGACAGGGGTTACACTGAAGCTTTCTTT
CDR3 protein: CASSPRDRGYTEAFF

D gene: .
clone size: .
J gene: TRBJ1-1
V gene: TRBV28
CDR3 DNA: TGTGCCAGCAGTTTATTAGGGGGTAACACTGAAGCTTTCTTT
CDR3 protein: CASSLLGGNTEAFF

D gene: .
clone size: .
J gene: TRBJ1-1
V gene: TRBV14
CDR3 DNA: TGTGCCAGCAGCCAAGGCGGGCCAAACACTGAAGCTTTCTTT
CDR3 protein: CASSQGGPNTEAFF

D gene: TRBD2
clone size: .
J gene: TRBJ2-5
V gene: TRBV7-8
CDR3 DNA: TGTGCCAGCAGCCATCCCGGGGCTAGCGGGAGACAAGAGACCCAGTACTTC
CDR3 protein: CASSHPGASGRQETQYF

D gene: TRBD1
clone size: .
J gene: TRBJ1-3
V gene: TRBV29-1
CDR3 DNA: TGCAGCTTTCGGACAGGCTTAGACACCATATATTTT
CDR3 protein: CSFRTGLDTIYF

D gene: TRBD2
clone size: .
J gene: TRBJ2-5
V gene: TRBV7-9
CDR3 DNA: TGTGCCAGCAGCTTAAACATCCGGGAGGGCCGAGAGACCCAGTACTTC
CDR3 protein: CASSLNIREGRETQYF

D gene: .
clone size: .
J gene: TRBJ2-3
V gene: TRBV2
CDR3 DNA: TGTGCCAGCAGTCCCTCCCGGTCGGATACGCAGTATTTT
CDR3 protein: CASSPSRSDTQYF

D gene: TRBD2
clone size: .
J gene: TRBJ2-1
V gene: TRBV4-3
CDR3 DNA: TGCGCCAGCAGCCAAGCAGTCGGACTAGCGGGTACCTACAATGAGCAGTTCTTC
CDR3 protein: CASSQAVGLAGTYNEQFF

D gene: TRBD1
clone size: .
J gene: TRBJ2-3
V gene: TRBV7-8
CDR3 DNA: TGTGCCAGCAGCTTACTTGGGACAGGGGCAGATACGCAGTATTTT
CDR3 protein: CASSLLGTGADTQYF

D gene: .
clone size: .
J gene: TRBJ1-4
V gene: TRBV5-5
CDR3 DNA: TGTGCCAGCAGCTTGATGACAGCTCCAAATGAAAAACTGTTTTTT
CDR3 protein: CASSLMTAPNEKLFF

D gene: .
clone size: .
J gene: TRBJ1-2
V gene: TRBV5-1
CDR3 DNA: TGCGCCAGCAGCGCTCAGGGAGACTATGGCTACACCTTC
CDR3 protein: CASSAQGDYGYTF

D gene: .
clone size: .
J gene: TRBJ2-6
V gene: TRBV28
CDR3 DNA: TGTGCCAGCAGTTTGTTAGGCCTCAACGTCCTGACTTTC
CDR3 protein: CASSLLGLNVLTF

D gene: TRBD2
clone size: .
J gene: TRBJ2-3
V gene: TRBV7-3
CDR3 DNA: TGTGCCAGCAGCTTAACAGCAGCAGCGGGAGGCCACACAGATACGCAGTATTTT
CDR3 protein: CASSLTAAAGGHTDTQYF

D gene: TRBD1
clone size: .
J gene: TRBJ1-2
V gene: TRBV4-1
CDR3 DNA: TGCGCCAGCAGCCAAGGCTCGGGGACAGCCCACTATGGCTACACCTTC
CDR3 protein: CASSQGSGTAHYGYTF

D gene: TRBD1
clone size: .
J gene: TRBJ1-5
V gene: TRBV11-3
CDR3 DNA: TGTGCCAGCAGCCCGAGACAGGGTTTAAAGTTATTTCAGCCCCAGCATTTT
CDR3 protein: CASSPRQGLKLFQPQHF

D gene: .
clone size: .
J gene: TRBJ1-6
V gene: TRBV6-1
CDR3 DNA: TGTGCCAGCAGTGTTGGGCAGGGGAGGTCACCCCTCCACTTT
CDR3 protein: CASSVGQGRSPLHF

D gene: TRBD1
clone size: .
J gene: TRBJ2-7
V gene: TRBV7-2
CDR3 DNA: TGTGCCAGCAGCGGCCGCCCCGGGACAGGGTCCTACGAGCAGTACTTC
CDR3 protein: CASSGRPGTGSYEQYF

D gene: TRBD1
clone size: .
J gene: TRBJ2-1
V gene: TRBV6-5
CDR3 DNA: TGTGCCAGCAGTCTTCCAGGGGGCATTGAGCAGTTCTTC
CDR3 protein: CASSLPGGIEQFF

D gene: .
clone size: once
J gene: TRBJ2-5
V gene: TRBV9
CDR3 DNA: TGTGCCAGCAGCGTTGATAGGTGGGAGACCCAGTACTTC
CDR3 protein: CASSVDRWETQYF